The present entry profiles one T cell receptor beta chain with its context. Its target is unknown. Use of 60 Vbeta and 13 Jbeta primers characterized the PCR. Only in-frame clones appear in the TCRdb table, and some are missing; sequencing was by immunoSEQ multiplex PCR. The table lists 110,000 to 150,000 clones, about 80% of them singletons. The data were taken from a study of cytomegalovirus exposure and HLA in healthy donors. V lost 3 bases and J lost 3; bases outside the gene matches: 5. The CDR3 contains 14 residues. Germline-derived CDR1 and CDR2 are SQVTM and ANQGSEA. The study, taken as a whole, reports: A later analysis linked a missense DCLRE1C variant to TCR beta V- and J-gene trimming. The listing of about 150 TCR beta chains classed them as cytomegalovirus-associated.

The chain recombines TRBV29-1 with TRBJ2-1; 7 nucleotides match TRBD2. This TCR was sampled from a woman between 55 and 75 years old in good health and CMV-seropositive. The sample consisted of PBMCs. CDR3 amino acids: CSVDGGSDYNEQFF. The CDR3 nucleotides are TGCAGCGTTGACGGCGGGAGCGACTACAATGAGCAGTTCTTC.